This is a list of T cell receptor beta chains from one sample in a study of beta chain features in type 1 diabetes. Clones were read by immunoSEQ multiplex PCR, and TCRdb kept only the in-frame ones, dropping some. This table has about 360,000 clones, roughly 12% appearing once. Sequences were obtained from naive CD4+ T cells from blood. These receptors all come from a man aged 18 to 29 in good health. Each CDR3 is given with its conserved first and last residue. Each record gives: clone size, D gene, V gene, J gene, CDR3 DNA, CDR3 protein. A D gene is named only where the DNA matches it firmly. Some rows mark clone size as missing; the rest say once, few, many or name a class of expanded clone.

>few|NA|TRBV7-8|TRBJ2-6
TGTGCCAGCAGCTTAATGCAGGGATTCTCTGGGGCCAACGTCCTGACTTTC
CASSLMQGFSGANVLTF
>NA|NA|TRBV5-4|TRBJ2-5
TGTGCCAGCAGCTTGTTCGGGACCCAGTACTTC
CASSLFGTQYF
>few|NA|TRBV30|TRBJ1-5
TGTGCCTGGAGTGTACCAGGGCAGCCCCAGCATTTT
CAWSVPGQPQHF
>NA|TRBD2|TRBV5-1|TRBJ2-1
TGCGCCAGCAGCGCGGGACTAGCGGGGGGGCGCTCCTACAATGAGCAGTTCTTC
CASSAGLAGGRSYNEQFF
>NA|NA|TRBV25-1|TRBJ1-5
TGTGCCAGCAGTAAAGGGGGAAATAGCAATCAGCCCCAGCATTTT
CASSKGGNSNQPQHF
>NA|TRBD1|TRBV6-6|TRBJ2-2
TGTGCCAGCAGTTCTTCAGGGGGCGGGGCCGCCGGGGAGCTGTTTTTT
CASSSSGGGAAGELFF
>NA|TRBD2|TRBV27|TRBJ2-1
TGTGCCAGCAGTACCACTAGCGGGAGGATCAATGAGCAGTTCTTC
CASSTTSGRINEQFF
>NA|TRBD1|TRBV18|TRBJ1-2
TGTGCCAGCTCACCGGGACAGGGAGTGATTGGCTACACCTTC
CASSPGQGVIGYTF
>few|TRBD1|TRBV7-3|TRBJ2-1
TGTGCCAGCAGCTTGACAGGGGAGCAGTTCTTC
CASSLTGEQFF
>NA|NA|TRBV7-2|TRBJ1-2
TGTGCCAGCAGCTTAGAAGCCCTAGATAACTATGGCTACACCTTC
CASSLEALDNYGYTF
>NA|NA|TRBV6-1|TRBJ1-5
TGTGCCAGCAGTGCATTTAGCGAGGGTCAGCCCCAGCATTTT
CASSAFSEGQPQHF
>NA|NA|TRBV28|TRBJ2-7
TGTGCCAGCAGTGACTCCCCCTCGGGGCAGTACTTC
CASSDSPSGQYF
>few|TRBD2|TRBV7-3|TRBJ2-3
TGTGCCAGCAGCGCAACTAGCGGTACGCAGTATTTT
CASSATSGTQYF
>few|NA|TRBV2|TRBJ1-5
TGTGCCAGCAGTGAAGTTAACAATCAGCCCCAGCATTTT
CASSEVNNQPQHF
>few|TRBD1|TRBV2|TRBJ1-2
TGTGCCAGCAGTGGATCCCGGGACAGATTCTATGGCTACACCTTC
CASSGSRDRFYGYTF
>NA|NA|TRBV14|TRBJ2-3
TGTGCCAGCAGCCCCGGGACTTATCGAGATACGCAGTATTTT
CASSPGTYRDTQYF
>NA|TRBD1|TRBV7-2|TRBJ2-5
TGTGCCAGCAGCTTGGACAGGGGGATTGGGCAAGAGACCCAGTACTTC
CASSLDRGIGQETQYF
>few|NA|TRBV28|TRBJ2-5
TGTGCCAGCAGTCCAAGAGCGTCAGTCCAAGAGACCCAGTACTTC
CASSPRASVQETQYF